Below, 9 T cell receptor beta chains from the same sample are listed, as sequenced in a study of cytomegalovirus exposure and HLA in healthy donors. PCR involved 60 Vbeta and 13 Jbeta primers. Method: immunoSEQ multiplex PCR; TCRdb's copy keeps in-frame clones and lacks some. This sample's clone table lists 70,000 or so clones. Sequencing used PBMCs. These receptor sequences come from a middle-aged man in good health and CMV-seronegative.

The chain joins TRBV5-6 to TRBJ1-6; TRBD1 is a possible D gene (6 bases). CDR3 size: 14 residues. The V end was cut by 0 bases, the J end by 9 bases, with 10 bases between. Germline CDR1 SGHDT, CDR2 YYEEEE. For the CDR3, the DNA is TGTGCCAGCAGCTTGGACAGGGCACGTTCACCCCTCCACTTT. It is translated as CASSLDRARSPLHF.

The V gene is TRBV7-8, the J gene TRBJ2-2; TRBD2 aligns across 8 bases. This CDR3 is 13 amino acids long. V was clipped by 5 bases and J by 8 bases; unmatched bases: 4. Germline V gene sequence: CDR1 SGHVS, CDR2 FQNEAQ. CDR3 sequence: CASSSSGVGELFF. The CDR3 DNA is TGTGCCAGCAGCAGTAGCGGGGTTGGGGAGCTGTTTTTT. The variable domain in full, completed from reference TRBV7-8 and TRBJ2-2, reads GAGVSQSPRYKVAKRGQDVALRCDPISGHVSLFWYQQALGQGPEFLTYFQNEAQLDKSGLPSDRFFAERPEGSVSTLKIQRTQQEDSAVYLCASSSSGVGELFFGEGSRLTVL.

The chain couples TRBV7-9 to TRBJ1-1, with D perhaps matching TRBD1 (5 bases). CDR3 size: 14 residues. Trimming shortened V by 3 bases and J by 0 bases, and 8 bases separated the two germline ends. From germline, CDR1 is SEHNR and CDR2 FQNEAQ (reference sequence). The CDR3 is CASSFGTVNTEAFF. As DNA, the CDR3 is TGTGCCAGCAGCTTCGGGACTGTGAACACTGAAGCTTTCTTT.

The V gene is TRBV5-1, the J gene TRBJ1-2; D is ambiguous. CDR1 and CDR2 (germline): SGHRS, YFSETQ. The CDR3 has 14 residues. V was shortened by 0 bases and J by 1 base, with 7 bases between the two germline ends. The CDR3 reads CASSLDRFNYGYTF. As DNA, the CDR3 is TGCGCCAGCAGCTTGGACAGATTTAACTATGGCTACACCTTC.

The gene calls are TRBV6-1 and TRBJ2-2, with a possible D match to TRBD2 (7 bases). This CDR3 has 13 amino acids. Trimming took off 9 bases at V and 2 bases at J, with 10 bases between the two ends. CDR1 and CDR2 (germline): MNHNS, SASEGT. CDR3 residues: CARGGANTGELFF. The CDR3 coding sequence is TGTGCCAGGGGGGGGGCTAACACCGGGGAGCTGTTTTTT.

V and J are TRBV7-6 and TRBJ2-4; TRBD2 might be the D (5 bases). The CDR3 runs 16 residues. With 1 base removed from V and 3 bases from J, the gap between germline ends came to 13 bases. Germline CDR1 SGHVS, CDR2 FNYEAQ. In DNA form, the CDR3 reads TGTGCCAGCAGCTTAGAGACGTACGGAGGCAAAAACATTCAGTACTTC. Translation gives CASSLETYGGKNIQYF.

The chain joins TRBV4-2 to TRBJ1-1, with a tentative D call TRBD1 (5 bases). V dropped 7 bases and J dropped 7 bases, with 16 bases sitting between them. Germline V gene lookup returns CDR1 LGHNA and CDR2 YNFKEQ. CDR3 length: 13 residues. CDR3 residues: CASTPVGGNEAFF. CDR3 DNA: TGTGCCAGCACCCCGGTGGGGGGGAATGAAGCTTTCTTT.

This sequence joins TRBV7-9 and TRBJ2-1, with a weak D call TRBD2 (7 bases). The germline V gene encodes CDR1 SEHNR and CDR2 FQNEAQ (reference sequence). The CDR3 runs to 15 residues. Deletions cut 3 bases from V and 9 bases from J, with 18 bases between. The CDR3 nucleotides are TGTGCCAGCAGCTTTGGGGGGGGCAATAGGGGTGAGCAGTTCTTC. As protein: CASSFGGGNRGEQFF.

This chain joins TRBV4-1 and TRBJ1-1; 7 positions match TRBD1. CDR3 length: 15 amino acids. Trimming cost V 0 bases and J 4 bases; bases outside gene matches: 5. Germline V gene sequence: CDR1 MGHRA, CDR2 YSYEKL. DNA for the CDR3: TGCGCCAGCAGCCAAGAATCGGCAGGGGGCACTGAAGCTTTCTTT. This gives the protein CASSQESAGGTEAFF.